This paragraph reports one T cell receptor beta chain. Antigen: not known. The CDR3 loop spans 17 amino acids. CDR1 is SGHNT, CDR2 YYREEE, per germline (reference sequence). The ends lost 0 bases at V and 0 bases at J; junction bases unmatched: 4. Profiled with immunoSEQ multiplex PCR; TCRdb holds only in-frame clones, not every one. The sample yields fewer than 300,000 clones, 90% to 95% seen once. This entry comes from a study of T cell responses to AZD1222 COVID-19 vaccine. About the research overall: Analysis merged second doses at about 4 or about 12 weeks.

Findings and caveats of the study: Reportedly, close to half of spike-specific TCRs are directed against unmutated variant regions. Vaccine-related CD4 TCRs covered spike, predominating at 160-218 and 743-854. AZD1222 recipients seropositive at baseline numbered only six or seven.

This TCR was recovered from an adult in good health. Sequencing used peripheral blood, obtained on day 0 of AZD1222 vaccination. The gene calls are TRBV5-4 and TRBJ1-3; TRBD1 matches at 9 bases. For the CDR3, the DNA is TGTGCCAGCAGCTTGGGGACAGGGGCTTACTCTGGAAACACCATATATTTT. Translated: CASSLGTGAYSGNTIYF.